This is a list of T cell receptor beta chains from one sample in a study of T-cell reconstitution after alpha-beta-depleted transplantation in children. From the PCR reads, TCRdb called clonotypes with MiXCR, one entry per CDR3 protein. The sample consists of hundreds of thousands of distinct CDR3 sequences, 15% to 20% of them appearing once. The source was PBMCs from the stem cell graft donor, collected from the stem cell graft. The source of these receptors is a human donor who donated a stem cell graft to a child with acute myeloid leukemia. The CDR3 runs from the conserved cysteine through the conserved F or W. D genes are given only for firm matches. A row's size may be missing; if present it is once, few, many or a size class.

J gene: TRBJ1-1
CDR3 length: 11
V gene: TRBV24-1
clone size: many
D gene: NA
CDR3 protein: CATSAQSAFFF
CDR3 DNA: TGTGCCACCAGTGCCCAAAGCGCGTTCTTCTTT

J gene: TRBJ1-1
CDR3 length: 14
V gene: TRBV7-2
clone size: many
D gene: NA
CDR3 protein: CASSLGLRNTEAFF
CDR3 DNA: TGTGCCAGCAGCTTGGGTCTACGAAACACTGAAGCTTTCTTT

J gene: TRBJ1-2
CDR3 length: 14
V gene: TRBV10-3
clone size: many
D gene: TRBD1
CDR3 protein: CAISESGTVYGYTF
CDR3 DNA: TGTGCCATCAGTGAATCCGGGACAGTCTATGGCTACACCTTC

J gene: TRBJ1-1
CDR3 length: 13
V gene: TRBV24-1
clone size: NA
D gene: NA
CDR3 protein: CATSDLGGERAFF
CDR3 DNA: TGTGCCACCAGTGATTTAGGAGGGGAACGGGCTTTCTTT

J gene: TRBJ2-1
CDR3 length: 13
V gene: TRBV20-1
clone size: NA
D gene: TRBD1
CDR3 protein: CSAPRSGGNEQFF
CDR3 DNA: TGCAGTGCCCCGAGGTCAGGGGGCAATGAGCAGTTCTTC

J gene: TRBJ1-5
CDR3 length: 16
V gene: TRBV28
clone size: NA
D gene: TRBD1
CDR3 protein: CASSLLGTGGGQPQHF
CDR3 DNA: TGTGCCAGCAGTTTACTTGGGACAGGGGGCGGGCAGCCCCAGCATTTT

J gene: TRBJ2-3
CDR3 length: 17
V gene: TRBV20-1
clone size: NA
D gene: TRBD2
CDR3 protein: CCASGAGGKYSTDTQYF
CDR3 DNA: TGCTGTGCTAGCGGGGCAGGGGGTAAATATAGCACAGATACGCAGTATTTT

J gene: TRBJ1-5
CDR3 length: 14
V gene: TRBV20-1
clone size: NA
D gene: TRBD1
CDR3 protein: CWTGADPSNQPQHF
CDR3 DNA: TGTTGGACAGGGGCCGACCCTAGCAATCAGCCCCAGCATTTT

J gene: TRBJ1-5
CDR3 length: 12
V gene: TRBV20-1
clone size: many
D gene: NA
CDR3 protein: CSASERGQPQHF
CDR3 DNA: TGCAGTGCTAGTGAAAGGGGTCAGCCCCAGCATTTT

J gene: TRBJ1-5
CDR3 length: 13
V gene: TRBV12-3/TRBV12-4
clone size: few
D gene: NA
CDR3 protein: CASTSRGNQPQHF
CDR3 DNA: TGTGCCAGCACCTCTAGGGGCAATCAGCCCCAGCATTTT

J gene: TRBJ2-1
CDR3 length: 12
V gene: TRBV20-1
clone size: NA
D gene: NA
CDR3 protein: CSARGEENGQFF
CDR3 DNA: TGCAGTGCTAGAGGCGAAGAAAACGGGCAGTTCTTC

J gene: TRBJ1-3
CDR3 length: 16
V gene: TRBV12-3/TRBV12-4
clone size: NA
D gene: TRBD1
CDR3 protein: CASTFTGGNSGNTIYF
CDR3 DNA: TGTGCCAGCACCTTTACAGGGGGCAATTCTGGAAACACCATATATTTT

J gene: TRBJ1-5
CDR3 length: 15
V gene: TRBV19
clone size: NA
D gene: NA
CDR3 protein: CASRTDRTSNQPQHF
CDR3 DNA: TGTGCCAGTAGGACAGACAGGACTAGCAATCAGCCCCAGCATTTT

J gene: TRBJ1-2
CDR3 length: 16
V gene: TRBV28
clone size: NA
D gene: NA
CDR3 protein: CASSPPPSPSGSGYTF
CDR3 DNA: TGTGCCAGCAGCCCCCCCCCGTCCCCGTCTGGGAGTGGCTACACCTTC

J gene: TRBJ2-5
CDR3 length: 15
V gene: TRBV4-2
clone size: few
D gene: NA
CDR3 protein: CASSQVAAGQETQYF
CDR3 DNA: TGTGCCAGCAGCCAAGTTGCGGCAGGCCAAGAGACCCAGTACTTC

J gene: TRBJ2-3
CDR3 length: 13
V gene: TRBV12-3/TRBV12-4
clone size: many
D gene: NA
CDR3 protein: CASSLERTDTQYF
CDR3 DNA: TGTGCCAGCAGTTTGGAACGCACAGATACGCAGTATTTT

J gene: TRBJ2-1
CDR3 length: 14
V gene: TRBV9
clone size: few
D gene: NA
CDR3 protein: CASSVGPTYNEQFF
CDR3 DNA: TGTGCCAGCAGCGTGGGACCCACTTACAATGAGCAGTTCTTC

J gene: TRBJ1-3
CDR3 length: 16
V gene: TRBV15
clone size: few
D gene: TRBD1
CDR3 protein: CATSRDGDRAGNTIYF
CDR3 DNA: TGTGCCACCAGCAGAGATGGGGACAGGGCCGGAAACACCATATATTTT

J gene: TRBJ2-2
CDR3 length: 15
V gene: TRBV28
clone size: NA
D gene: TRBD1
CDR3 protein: CASRPRLDRSGELFF
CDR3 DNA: TGTGCCAGCAGACCTCGTTTGGACAGGTCCGGGGAGCTGTTTTTT

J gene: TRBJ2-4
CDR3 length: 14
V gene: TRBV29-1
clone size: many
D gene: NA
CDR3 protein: CSVVLSLAKNIQYF
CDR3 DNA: TGCAGCGTTGTTCTGAGTCTAGCCAAAAACATTCAGTACTTC

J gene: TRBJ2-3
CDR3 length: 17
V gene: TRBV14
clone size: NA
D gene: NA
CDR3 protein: CASSQVPGLGFTDTQYF
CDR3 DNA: TGTGCCAGCAGCCAAGTCCCGGGCCTCGGATTTACAGATACGCAGTATTTT

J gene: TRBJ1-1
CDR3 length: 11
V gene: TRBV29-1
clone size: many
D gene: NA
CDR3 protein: CSFQWNTEAFF
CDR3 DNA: TGCAGCTTCCAGTGGAACACTGAAGCTTTCTTT

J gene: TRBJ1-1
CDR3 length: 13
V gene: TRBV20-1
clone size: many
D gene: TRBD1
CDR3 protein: CSARDQGDREAFF
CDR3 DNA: TGCAGTGCTAGAGATCAGGGGGACAGAGAAGCTTTCTTT

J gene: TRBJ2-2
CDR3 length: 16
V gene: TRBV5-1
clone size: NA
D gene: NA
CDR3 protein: CASSLYVTGRTGELFF
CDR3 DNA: TGCGCCAGCAGCTTGTATGTGACAGGGAGGACCGGGGAGCTGTTTTTT

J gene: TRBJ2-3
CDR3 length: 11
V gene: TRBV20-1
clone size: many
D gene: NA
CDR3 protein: CSALTRDTQYF
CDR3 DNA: TGCAGTGCATTAACCCGCGATACGCAGTATTTT

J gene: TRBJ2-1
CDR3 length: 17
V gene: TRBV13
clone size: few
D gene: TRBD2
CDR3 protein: CASSSTLGLASRNEQFF
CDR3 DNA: TGTGCCAGCAGCTCAACTCTAGGACTAGCCAGTAGGAATGAGCAGTTCTTC

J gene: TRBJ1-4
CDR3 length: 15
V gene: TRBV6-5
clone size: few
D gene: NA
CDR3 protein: CASSYGQGWNEKLFF
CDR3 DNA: TGTGCCAGCAGTTACGGGCAGGGGTGGAATGAAAAACTGTTTTTT

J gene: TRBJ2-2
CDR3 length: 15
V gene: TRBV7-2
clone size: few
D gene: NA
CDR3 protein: CASSLWLANTGELFF
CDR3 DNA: TGTGCCAGCAGCTTATGGCTGGCGAACACCGGGGAGCTGTTTTTT

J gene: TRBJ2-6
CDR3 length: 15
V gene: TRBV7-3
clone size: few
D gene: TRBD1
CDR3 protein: CASSFGQGPANVLTF
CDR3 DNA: TGTGCCAGCAGCTTCGGACAGGGGCCTGCCAACGTCCTGACTTTC

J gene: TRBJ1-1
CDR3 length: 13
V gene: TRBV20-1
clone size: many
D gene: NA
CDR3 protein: CSARAGMNTEAFF
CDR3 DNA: TGCAGTGCTAGGGCAGGTATGAACACTGAAGCTTTCTTT

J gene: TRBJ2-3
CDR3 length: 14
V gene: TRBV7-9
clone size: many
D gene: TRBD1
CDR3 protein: CASSWTGTPDTQYF
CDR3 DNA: TGTGCCAGCAGCTGGACAGGGACCCCAGATACGCAGTATTTT

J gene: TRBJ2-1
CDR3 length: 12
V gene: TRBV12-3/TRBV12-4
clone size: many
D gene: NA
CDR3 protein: CASRSQGNEQFF
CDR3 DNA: TGTGCCAGCAGATCACAGGGCAATGAGCAGTTCTTC

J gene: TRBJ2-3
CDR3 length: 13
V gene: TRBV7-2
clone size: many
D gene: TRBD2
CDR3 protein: CASSLGTSGVGYF
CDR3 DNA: TGTGCCAGCAGCTTGGGGACTAGCGGGGTCGGGTATTTT

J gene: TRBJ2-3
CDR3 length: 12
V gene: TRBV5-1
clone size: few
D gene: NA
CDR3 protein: CASSLNGDTQYF
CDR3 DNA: TGCGCCAGCAGCCTCAATGGCGATACGCAGTATTTT

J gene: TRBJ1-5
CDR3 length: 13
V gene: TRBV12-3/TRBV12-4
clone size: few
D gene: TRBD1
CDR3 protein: CASGQERNQPQHF
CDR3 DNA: TGTGCCAGCGGACAGGAGCGCAATCAGCCCCAGCATTTT

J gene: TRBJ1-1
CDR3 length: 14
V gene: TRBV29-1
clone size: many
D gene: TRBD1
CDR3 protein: CSVEPTGEDTEAFF
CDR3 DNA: TGCAGCGTTGAACCAACAGGGGAGGACACTGAAGCTTTCTTT

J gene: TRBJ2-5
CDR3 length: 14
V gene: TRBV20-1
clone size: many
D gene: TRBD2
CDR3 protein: CSAPRTSGGETQYF
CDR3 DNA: TGCAGTGCTCCGCGGACTAGCGGAGGCGAGACCCAGTACTTC

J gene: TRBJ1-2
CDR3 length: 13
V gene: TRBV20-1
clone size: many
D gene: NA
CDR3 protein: CSAHGPGGYGYTF
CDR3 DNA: TGCAGTGCGCATGGACCGGGGGGCTATGGCTACACCTTC

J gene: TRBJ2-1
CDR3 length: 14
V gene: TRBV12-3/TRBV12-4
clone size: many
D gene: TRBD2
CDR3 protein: CASSPRGGWNEQFF
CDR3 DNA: TGTGCCAGCAGCCCCCGCGGGGGGTGGAATGAGCAGTTCTTC

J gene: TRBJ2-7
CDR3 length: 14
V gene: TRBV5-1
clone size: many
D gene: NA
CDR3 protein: CASSLGQGGDEQYF
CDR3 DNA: TGCGCCAGCAGCTTGGGACAGGGAGGCGACGAGCAGTACTTC

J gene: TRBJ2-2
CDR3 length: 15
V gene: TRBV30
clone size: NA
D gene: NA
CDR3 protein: CACPGGASNTGELFF
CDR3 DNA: TGTGCCTGCCCTGGCGGGGCCTCGAACACCGGGGAGCTGTTTTTT

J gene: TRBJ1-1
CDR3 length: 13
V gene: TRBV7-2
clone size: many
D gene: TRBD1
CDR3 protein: CASSLWTGAEAFF
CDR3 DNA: TGTGCCAGCAGCTTATGGACAGGGGCTGAAGCTTTCTTT

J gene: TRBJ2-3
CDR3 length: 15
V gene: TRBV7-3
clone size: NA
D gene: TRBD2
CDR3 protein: CASSLIAGGTDTQYF
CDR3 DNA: TGTGCCAGCAGCTTAATTGCGGGAGGCACAGATACGCAGTATTTT

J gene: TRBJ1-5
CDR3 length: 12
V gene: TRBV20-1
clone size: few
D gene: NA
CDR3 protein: CSARAHDQPQHF
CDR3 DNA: TGCAGTGCTAGAGCTCATGATCAGCCCCAGCATTTT

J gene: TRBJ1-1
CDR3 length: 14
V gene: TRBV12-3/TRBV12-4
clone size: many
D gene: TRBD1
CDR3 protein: CASSFQGARAEAFF
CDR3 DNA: TGTGCCAGCAGTTTCCAGGGGGCGCGGGCTGAAGCTTTCTTT

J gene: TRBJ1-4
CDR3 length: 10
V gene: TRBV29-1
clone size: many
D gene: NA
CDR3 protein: CSAFGEKLFF
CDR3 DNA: TGCAGCGCTTTTGGTGAAAAACTGTTTTTT